The present entry profiles one T cell receptor beta chain with its context. Its cognate antigen is unknown. The sample belongs to a study of shared clonotypes between healthy human individuals. J lost 2 bases, V lost 6 bases, and 10 bases had no gene match. The CDR3 loop spans 17 amino acids. Germline loops: CDR1 SGHKS, CDR2 YYEKEE (reference sequence). CD45RO-negative cells were positively selected for CCR7, leaving out terminally differentiated effector memory CD45RA+ cells. Clones were sequenced by immunoSEQ multiplex PCR, and TCRdb holds only the in-frame ones, with some missing. The sample consists of under 1 million clones, 92% of them appearing once. Findings and caveats of the study: A limitation of the genetic and exposure-history diversity represented arose from few donors. Specimens sampled were limited to blood, with tissue repertoires likely differing. Shared across a few donors were around 5% of the naive CD4 clonotypes.

This clonotype originated in a man aged 30 to 45 in good health. Sequencing was carried out using naive CD8+ T cells sorted from blood. The J gene is TRBJ2-3, the V gene TRBV5-5; TRBD2 matches at 12 bases. CDR3 sequence (DNA): TGTGCCAGCACCAGACTAGCGGGAGTCCTTCTCACAGATACGCAGTATTTT. This encodes CASTRLAGVLLTDTQYF.